One and the same sample provided the 14 T cell receptor beta chains below, sequenced in a study of blood T cell repertoires in COVID-19. The protocol was immunoSEQ multiplex PCR, while the TCRdb copy is restricted to in-frame clones and leaves out a portion. Here the sample spans 180,000 or so clones, roughly 85% being singletons. The sequenced material came from peripheral blood. The receptors come from a woman aged 60-75 years with acute or convalescent COVID-19.

This clone was found a few times. This chain uses TRBV19 with TRBJ1-5; D is unresolved. V lost 6 bases and J 0 bases, leaving 12 bases between the germline ends. The germline V gene encodes CDR1 LNHDA and CDR2 SQIVND (reference sequence). This CDR3 region has 15 residues. This CDR3 is CASRSGLYSNQPQHF. CDR3 nucleotides: TGTGCCAGTAGGTCCGGGTTGTATAGCAATCAGCCCCAGCATTTT.

The rearrangement uses TRBV7-3 and TRBJ2-1; possible D gene TRBD2, 7 bases. Trimming removed 6 bases from V and 2 bases from J, with 14 bases in between. Germline V CDR1 and CDR2: SGHTA, FQGTGA. This CDR3 is built from 15 residues. The CDR3 DNA follows: TGTGCCAGCAGTCCCTCGGGGGGCGCCTACAATGAGCAGTTCTTC. This translates into CASSPSGGAYNEQFF.

CDR3 loop: CASSLGQGPNTEAFF. CDR3 bases: TGTGCCAGCAGCTTAGGACAGGGTCCCAACACTGAAGCTTTCTTT. This rearrangement joins TRBV7-6 to TRBJ1-1; 7 bases align to TRBD1. V was pared by 1 base and J by 2 bases, with 4 bases of the junction left unmatched. CDR3 size: 15 residues. Germline loops: CDR1 SGHVS, CDR2 FNYEAQ.

The gene calls are TRBV6-1 and TRBJ1-4; unclear D gene. Per the germline V gene, CDR1 is MNHNS and CDR2 is SASEGT. V lost 2 bases and J lost 0, with 7 bases in between. CDR3 length: 15 amino acids. The CDR3, as DNA: TGTGCCAGCAGTGAATTCGGGGCAACTAATGAAAAACTGTTTTTT. Residues: CASSEFGATNEKLFF.

The rearrangement joins TRBV28 to TRBJ1-5; 7 bases are a match to TRBD1. The CDR3 is 15 residues long. CDR1 and CDR2 from the germline V gene are MDHEN and SYDVKM. The V gene end was trimmed by 5 bases and the J gene end by 3 bases; junction bases not matched to a gene: 7. The CDR3 DNA reads TGTGCCAGCAGTGTAGGGGGCCCTCACAATCAGCCCCAGCATTTT. Translation: CASSVGGPHNQPQHF.

This clone has a single count. The rearrangement joins TRBV2 to TRBJ1-1; unclear D gene. The CDR3 loop spans 11 amino acids. Germline V gives CDR1 SNHLY, CDR2 FYNNEI. With 4 bases removed from V and 3 bases from J, the gap between germline ends came to 3 bases. This CDR3 reads CASSADTEAFF. The CDR3 nucleotides read TGTGCCAGCAGTGCGGACACTGAAGCTTTCTTT.

The rearrangement links TRBV11-2 to TRBJ2-1; 8 bases fit TRBD2. Germline trimming cut 2 bases from V and 0 bases from J; bases unmatched to any gene: 3. CDR1 is SGHAT, CDR2 FQNNGV, per germline. CDR3 length: 16 residues. The CDR3 DNA reads as TGTGCCAGCAGCTTAAAGAGCGGGAGCTCCTACAATGAGCAGTTCTTC. Translated: CASSLKSGSSYNEQFF. The full variable domain, rest sourced from reference TRBV11-2 and TRBJ2-1, is EAGVAQSPRYKIIEKRQSVAFWCNPISGHATLYWYQQILGQGPKLLIQFQNNGVVDDSQLPKDRFSAERLKGVDSTLKIQPAKLEDSAVYLCASSLKSGSSYNEQFFGPGTRLTVL.

CDR3 in DNA: TGTGCCAGCAGCCAGTCGGGGTTAGGGGGCCTTGGAGAGACCCAGTACTTC. It specifies CASSQSGLGGLGETQYF. The chain recombines TRBV7-6 with TRBJ2-5; 7 bases are shared with TRBD1. This CDR3 is built from 17 residues. In germline, CDR1 is SGHVS, CDR2 FNYEAQ. Unmatched junction bases numbered 16, after V lost 5 bases and J lost 4 bases.

The chain couples TRBV28 to TRBJ1-5; D unresolved. CDR3 length equals 14 residues. Germline CDR1 reads MDHEN; CDR2 reads SYDVKM. V lost 3 bases and J 0 bases, leaving 6 bases between the germline ends. CDR3 residues: CASSFLYSNQPQHF. The CDR3, as DNA: TGTGCCAGCAGTTTTTTATATAGCAATCAGCCCCAGCATTTT.

Concerning this clone: Within the sample, other DNA sequences also encode this same CDR3. This sequence joins TRBV6-5 and TRBJ1-1; TRBD1 might be the D (6 bases). The CDR3 loop spans 11 amino acids. The V end lost 6 bases, the J end lost 5 bases, and 7 bases lay between the germline ends. In germline, CDR1 is MNHEY, CDR2 SVGAGI. DNA of the CDR3: TGTGCCAGCAGCCAGGGGACTGAAGCTTTCTTT. Translating it yields CASSQGTEAFF.

The chain has TRBV5-1 and TRBJ2-6; 10 nucleotides agree with TRBD1. The V segment lost 4 bases and the J segment 1 base; nucleotides outside the gene matches: 8. CDR3 length equals 18 residues. The germline gives CDR1 SGHRS, CDR2 YFSETQ. The CDR3 reads CASSTSGTGVSGANVLTF. The CDR3 region has the DNA TGCGCCAGCAGCACTTCCGGGACAGGGGTGTCTGGGGCCAACGTCCTGACTTTC.

This clone came up once. Here the CDR3 DNA reads TGTGCCAGCAGCCCTACCGGGGGTCAACCGCCCGAGCAGTACGTC. Its protein is CASSPTGGQPPEQYV. This chain uses TRBV5-5 with TRBJ2-7, with TRBD2 as a possible D gene (6 bases). The CDR3 spans 15 residues. Trimming left V 4 bases short and J 6 bases short, with 20 bases between. CDR1 and CDR2 from the germline V gene are SGHKS and YYEKEE (reference sequence).

This sequence joins TRBV11-2 and TRBJ2-1; a weak D match, TRBD2 (6 bases). V dropped 5 bases and J dropped 12 bases, with 20 bases sitting between them. The germline V gene encodes CDR1 SGHAT and CDR2 FQNNGV. This CDR3 has 14 amino acids. The CDR3 loop reads CASSPGLPLGAQFF. The CDR3 nucleotides are TGTGCCAGCAGCCCGGGACTCCCCTTGGGAGCGCAGTTCTTC.

The chain has TRBV5-5 and TRBJ2-6; the D is unclear. Trimming cost V 1 base and J 0 bases, with 5 bases left between them. CDR1 and CDR2 (germline): SGHKS, YYEKEE (reference sequence). The CDR3 consists of 15 residues. CDR3 nucleotide sequence: TGTGCCAGCAGCTTGTACGGCTCTGGGGCCAACGTCCTGACTTTC. Residues: CASSLYGSGANVLTF.